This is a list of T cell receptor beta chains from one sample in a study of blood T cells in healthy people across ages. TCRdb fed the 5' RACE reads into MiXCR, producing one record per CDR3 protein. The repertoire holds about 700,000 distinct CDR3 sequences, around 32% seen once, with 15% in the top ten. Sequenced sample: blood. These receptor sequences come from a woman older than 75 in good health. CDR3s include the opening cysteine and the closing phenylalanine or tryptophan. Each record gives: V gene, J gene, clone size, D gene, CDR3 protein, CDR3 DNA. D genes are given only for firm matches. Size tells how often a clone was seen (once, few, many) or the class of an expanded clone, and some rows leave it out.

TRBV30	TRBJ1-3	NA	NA	CAWSLGGSGTNTIYF	TGTGCCTGGAGTTTGGGAGGGTCCGGAACAAACACCATATATTTT
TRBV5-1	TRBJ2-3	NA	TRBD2	CASSLWFQRGSDTQYF	TGCGCCAGCAGCTTGTGGTTCCAGCGGGGTTCTGATACGCAGTATTTT
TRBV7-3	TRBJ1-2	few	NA	CASSLLGQTGYTF	TGTGCCAGCAGTCTTTTGGGACAAACGGGCTACACCTTC
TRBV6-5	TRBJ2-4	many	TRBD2	CASSYTASGGKNIQYF	TGTGCCAGCAGTTACACGGCTAGCGGGGGGAAAAACATTCAGTACTTC
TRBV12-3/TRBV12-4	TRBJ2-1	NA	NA	CASSLGVAYNEQFF	TGTGCCAGCAGTTTAGGGGTGGCCTACAATGAGCAGTTCTTC
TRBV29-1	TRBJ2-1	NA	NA	CSQGRGSVGEQFF	TGCAGCCAGGGGAGAGGGAGCGTCGGTGAGCAGTTCTTC
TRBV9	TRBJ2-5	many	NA	CASSGGVGRETQYF	TGTGCCAGCAGCGGGGGTGTGGGGCGAGAGACCCAGTACTTC
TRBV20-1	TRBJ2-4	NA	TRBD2	CSARDSLGTSGRNQGEQYF	TGCAGTGCTAGAGACTCACTGGGGACTAGCGGGAGGAATCAGGGGGAGCAGTACTTC
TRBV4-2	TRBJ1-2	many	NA	CASSQEARGSEGYTF	TGTGCCAGCAGCCAAGAAGCCAGGGGCTCTGAGGGCTACACCTTC
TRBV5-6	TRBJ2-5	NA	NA	CASSLGRVGMEETQYF	TGTGCCAGCAGCTTGGGGAGGGTCGGGATGGAGGAGACCCAGTACTTC
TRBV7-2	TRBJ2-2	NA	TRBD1	CASSFLGAGGMAGELFF	TGTGCCAGCAGCTTCCTAGGGGCAGGGGGAATGGCCGGGGAGCTGTTTTTT
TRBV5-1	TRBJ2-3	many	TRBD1	CASSSGQGYTDTQYF	TGCGCCAGCAGCTCCGGACAGGGATACACAGATACGCAGTATTTT
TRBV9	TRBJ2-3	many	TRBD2	CASSVITSGLDTQYF	TGTGCCAGCAGCGTAATAACTAGCGGTCTAGATACGCAGTATTTT
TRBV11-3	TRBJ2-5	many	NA	CASSLKPKETQYF	TGTGCCAGCAGCTTAAAGCCCAAAGAGACCCAGTACTTC
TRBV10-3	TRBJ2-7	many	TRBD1	CAISLGQGASYEQYF	TGTGCCATCAGTTTGGGACAGGGGGCCTCCTACGAGCAGTACTTC
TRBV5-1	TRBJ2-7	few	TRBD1	CASSVRPGTDYEQYF	TGCGCCAGCAGCGTGCGACCCGGGACAGACTACGAGCAGTACTTC
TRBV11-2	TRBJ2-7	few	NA	CASTHSTRSAYEQYF	TGTGCCAGCACCCACTCAACTAGGTCGGCCTACGAGCAGTACTTC
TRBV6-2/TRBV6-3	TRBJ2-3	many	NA	CASSLRGGPPDTQYF	TGTGCCAGCAGCCTGAGGGGGGGGCCCCCAGATACGCAGTATTTT
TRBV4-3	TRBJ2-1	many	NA	CASSQEARVFDEQFF	TGCGCCAGCAGCCAAGAGGCCAGGGTGTTTGATGAGCAGTTCTTC
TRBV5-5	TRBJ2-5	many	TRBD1	CASSLRTGQGTETQYF	TGTGCCAGCAGCCTTAGGACAGGACAGGGAACCGAGACCCAGTACTTC
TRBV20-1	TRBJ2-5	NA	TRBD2	CSARGTSGGAEGLETQYF	TGCAGTGCTAGGGGAACTAGCGGGGGGGCCGAAGGGCTTGAGACCCAGTACTTC
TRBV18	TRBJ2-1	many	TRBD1	CASSTLPGQGAGEQFF	TGTGCCAGCTCAACCTTACCGGGACAGGGGGCGGGTGAGCAGTTCTTC
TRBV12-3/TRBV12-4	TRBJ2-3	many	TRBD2	CASSLVSGGAQVTDTQYF	TGTGCCAGCAGTTTAGTTAGCGGGGGGGCCCAGGTTACAGATACGCAGTATTTT
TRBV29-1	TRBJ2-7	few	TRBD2	CSVESLAGGFYEQYF	TGCAGCGTTGAATCCCTAGCGGGAGGGTTCTACGAGCAGTACTTC
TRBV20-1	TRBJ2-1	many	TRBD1	CSANPGQGFYNEQFF	TGCAGTGCTAATCCGGGACAGGGGTTCTACAATGAGCAGTTCTTC
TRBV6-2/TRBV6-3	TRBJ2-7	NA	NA	CASSSRSGDVYEQYF	TGTGCCAGCAGTTCCCGTAGCGGAGACGTCTACGAGCAGTACTTC